A single sample gave rise to the 18 T cell receptor beta chains below, sequenced in a study of cytomegalovirus exposure and HLA in healthy donors. Produced via immunoSEQ multiplex PCR; TCRdb's table is partial and in-frame only. Of fewer than 200,000 clones listed, 80% to 85% were seen once; the top ten hold approximately 3%. The sample consisted of PBMCs. Receptors were obtained from a young woman in good health and CMV-seropositive.

The rearrangement links TRBV14 to TRBJ1-2; no clear D gene. Germline CDR1 reads SGHDN; CDR2 reads FVKESK. V was cut by 0 bases and J by 8 bases, with 16 bases left in between. The CDR3 runs to 15 residues. The CDR3 DNA reads TGTGCCAGCAGCCAAGATCGAGGAGCGAGAAGGGGCTACACCTTC. This codes for CASSQDRGARRGYTF.

This clone has only one observation. This chain uses TRBV19 with TRBJ1-2, with a tentative D call TRBD1 (6 bases). Germline-derived CDR1 and CDR2 are LNHDA and SQIVND (reference sequence). Deletions cut 9 bases from V and 3 bases from J, with 14 bases between. The CDR3 sequence is 13 residues long. CDR3 amino acids: CASRGQFDYGYTF. The CDR3 bases are TGTGCCAGCAGAGGACAGTTCGACTATGGCTACACCTTC. Full variable domain (remainder filled in from reference TRBV19 and TRBJ1-2): DGGITQSPKYLFRKEGQNVTLSCEQNLNHDAMYWYRQDPGQGLRLIYYSQIVNDFQKGDIAEGYSVSREKKESFPLTVTSAQKNPTAFYLCASRGQFDYGYTFGSGTRLTVV.

This sequence joins TRBV5-4 and TRBJ2-3; D remains ambiguous. The V end lost 4 bases, the J end lost 2 bases, and 8 bases lay between the germline ends. Germline assignment: CDR1 SGHNT and CDR2 YYREEE (reference sequence). This CDR3 comprises 13 residues. This CDR3 is CASSRSNTDTQYF. The CDR3 DNA is TGTGCCAGCAGCCGATCTAACACAGATACGCAGTATTTT.

The chain couples TRBV6-5 to TRBJ1-3; D uncertain. Germline V gene sequence: CDR1 MNHEY, CDR2 SVGAGI. The V end was cut by 7 bases, the J end by 0 bases, with 4 bases between. This CDR3 is built from 12 residues. Here the CDR3 reads CASTDSGNTIYF. CDR3 coding DNA: TGTGCCAGCACAGACTCTGGAAACACCATATATTTT.

The chain employs TRBV2 and TRBJ1-2, with 9 nucleotides matching TRBD1. J lost 4 bases, V lost 6 bases, and 9 bases had no gene match. Germline V lookup: CDR1 SNHLY, CDR2 FYNNEI. The CDR3 covers 15 residues. In DNA, the CDR3 is TGTGCCAGCAGGGGCTGGGACAGGGTCGTCTATGGCTACACCTTC. This sequence encodes CASRGWDRVVYGYTF.

This clone showed up just a few times. The rearrangement joins TRBV19 to TRBJ1-6, with a possible D match to TRBD1 (6 bases). CDR1 is LNHDA and CDR2 is SQIVND in the germline V gene (reference sequence). V lost 8 bases and J 6 bases, leaving 23 bases between the germline ends. This CDR3 has 17 amino acids. The CDR3 is CASSTTGSPPFNSPLHF. The CDR3 DNA reads as TGTGCCAGTTCGACTACAGGGTCCCCACCCTTTAATTCACCCCTCCACTTT.

The chain joins TRBV10-3 to TRBJ1-2, with D unresolved. The CDR3 totals 15 residues. Germline CDR1 is ENHRY and CDR2 is SYGVKD. Trimming pared 0 bases from V and 4 bases from J, leaving 12 bases between. The CDR3 sequence is CAISESVTASYGYTF. The CDR3 DNA reads as TGTGCCATCAGTGAGTCGGTCACAGCCAGCTATGGCTACACCTTC.

J is TRBJ2-5 and V is TRBV9; D is perhaps TRBD2 (6 bases). The CDR3 consists of 15 residues. Trimming cost V 3 bases and J 2 bases, with 14 bases left between them. The germline CDR1 and CDR2 sequences are SGDLS and YYNGEE. The CDR3 loop is CASSAGGREQETQYF. CDR3 nucleotides: TGTGCCAGCAGCGCCGGAGGGAGAGAGCAAGAGACCCAGTACTTC.

The rearrangement links TRBV19 to TRBJ1-2; TRBD1 might be the D (6 bases). V was trimmed by 8 bases and J by 8 bases, leaving 18 bases between them. This CDR3 is 13 amino acids long. Germline V CDR1 and CDR2: LNHDA, SQIVND (reference sequence). CDR3: CASLQVEGGGYTF. CDR3 bases: TGTGCCAGTCTCCAAGTCGAAGGGGGAGGCTACACCTTC.

The chain has TRBV14 and TRBJ1-1; no definite D call. The CDR3 spans 13 residues. Trimming cost V 4 bases and J 0 bases, with 6 bases left between them. CDR1 and CDR2 (germline): SGHDN, FVKESK. The CDR3 bases are TGTGCCAGCAGCCGATTAGTGAACACTGAAGCTTTCTTT. Translation: CASSRLVNTEAFF.

This clone was observed once. The CDR3 loop reads CASSSPRQGRFENTDTQYF. The CDR3 DNA follows: TGCGCCAGCAGCTCCCCCCGACAGGGTCGGTTCGAGAACACAGATACGCAGTATTTT. The chain is built from TRBV5-1 and TRBJ2-3; TRBD1 matches at 7 bases. The CDR3 runs to 19 residues. Trimming removed 3 bases from V and 2 bases from J; junction bases left unmatched: 18. From germline, CDR1 is SGHRS and CDR2 YFSETQ.

The V and J genes are TRBV28 and TRBJ1-5; D is possibly TRBD1 (5 bases). Germline lookup yields CDR1 MDHEN and CDR2 SYDVKM. The CDR3 is 16 amino acids. V gave up 6 bases and J gave up 5 bases, with 20 bases separating them. CDR3 DNA: TGTGCCAGCAGCTCACACAGGTTCTTAGGGGATCAGCCCCAGCATTTT. Its translation: CASSSHRFLGDQPQHF.

The chain has TRBV9 and TRBJ2-3, with a tentative D call TRBD2 (6 bases). Germline V CDR1 and CDR2: SGDLS, YYNGEE. V shed 0 bases and J shed 2 bases, with 10 bases lying between them. The CDR3 sequence is 15 residues long. CDR3 in amino acids: CASSVVGGDTDTQYF. The DNA for the CDR3 is TGTGCCAGCAGCGTAGTAGGAGGGGACACAGATACGCAGTATTTT.

The chain carries TRBV10-3 and TRBJ1-1; 8 nucleotides match TRBD1. V lost 6 bases to trimming and J lost 8 bases; unmatched junction nucleotides: 5. The CDR3 is 12 amino acids. Germline CDR1 and CDR2: ENHRY and SYGVKD. The CDR3 DNA sequence: TGTGCCATCAGCCCGGGGGACAGGGAAGCTTTCTTT. Translation: CAISPGDREAFF.

The genes are TRBV5-1 and TRBJ2-5; D remains unclear. Germline lookup yields CDR1 SGHRS and CDR2 YFSETQ. The CDR3 is 15 residues long. V was cut by 3 bases and J by 1 base, with 13 bases left in between. CDR3 DNA sequence: TGCGCCAGCAGCTCAGCGCGCAGCCCCCAAGAGACCCAGTACTTC. Translating gives CASSSARSPQETQYF.

The V and J genes are TRBV29-1 and TRBJ1-2; a weak D match, TRBD1 (5 bases). CDR3 length equals 13 residues. Germline loops: CDR1 SQVTM, CDR2 ANQGSEA. Trimming shortened V by 4 bases and J by 8 bases, and 17 bases separated the two germline ends. CDR3 bases: TGCAGCGTTGCGGACAACGCGGCACCGGGCTACACCTTC. Residues: CSVADNAAPGYTF.

The genes are TRBV5-1 and TRBJ1-4; 8 nucleotides line up with TRBD1. In germline, CDR1 is SGHRS, CDR2 YFSETQ. V lost 5 bases, J lost 7 bases, and 4 bases stayed unmatched. The CDR3 extends over 13 amino acids. DNA of the CDR3: TGCGCCAGCAGACGGACAGGGAGTGAAAAACTGTTTTTT. This gives the protein CASRRTGSEKLFF.

In its sample, this clone was seen once. The chain couples TRBV27 to TRBJ2-3, with TRBD2 as a possible D gene (6 bases). Trimming removed 3 bases from V and 1 base from J, with 11 bases in between. The CDR3 contains 15 residues. Germline V gene lookup returns CDR1 MNHEY and CDR2 SMNVEV (reference sequence). CDR3 in DNA: TGTGCCAGCAGTTTGTTGCGGGGAGGCACAGATACGCAGTATTTT. Protein sequence: CASSLLRGGTDTQYF.